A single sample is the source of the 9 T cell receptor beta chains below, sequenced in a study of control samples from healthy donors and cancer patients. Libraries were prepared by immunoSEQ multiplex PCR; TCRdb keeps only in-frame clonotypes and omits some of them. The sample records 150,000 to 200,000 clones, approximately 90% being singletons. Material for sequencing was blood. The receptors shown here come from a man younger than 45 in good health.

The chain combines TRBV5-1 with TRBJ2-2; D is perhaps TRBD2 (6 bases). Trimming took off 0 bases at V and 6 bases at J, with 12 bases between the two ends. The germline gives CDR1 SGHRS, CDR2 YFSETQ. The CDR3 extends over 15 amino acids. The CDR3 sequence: CASSLVAGSPGELFF. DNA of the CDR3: TGCGCCAGCAGCTTGGTGGCGGGGTCGCCCGGGGAGCTGTTTTTT.

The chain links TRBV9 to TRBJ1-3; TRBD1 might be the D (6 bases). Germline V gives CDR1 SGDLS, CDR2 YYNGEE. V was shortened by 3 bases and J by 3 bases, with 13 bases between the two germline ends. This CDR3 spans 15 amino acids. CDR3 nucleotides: TGTGCCAGCAGCGCAGGGGTCGATTATGGAAACACCATATATTTT. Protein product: CASSAGVDYGNTIYF.

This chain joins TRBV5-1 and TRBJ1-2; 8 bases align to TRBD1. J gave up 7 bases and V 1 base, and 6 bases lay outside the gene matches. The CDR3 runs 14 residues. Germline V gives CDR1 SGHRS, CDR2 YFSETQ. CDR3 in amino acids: CASSLLPGGIGYTF. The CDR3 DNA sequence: TGCGCCAGCAGCTTGTTGCCAGGGGGCATTGGCTACACCTTC.

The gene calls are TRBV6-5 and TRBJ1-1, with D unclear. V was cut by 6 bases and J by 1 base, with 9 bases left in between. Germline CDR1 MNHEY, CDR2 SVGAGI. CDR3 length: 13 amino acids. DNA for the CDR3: TGTGCCAGCAGGAGGACTACGAACACTGAAGCTTTCTTT. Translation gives CASRRTTNTEAFF.

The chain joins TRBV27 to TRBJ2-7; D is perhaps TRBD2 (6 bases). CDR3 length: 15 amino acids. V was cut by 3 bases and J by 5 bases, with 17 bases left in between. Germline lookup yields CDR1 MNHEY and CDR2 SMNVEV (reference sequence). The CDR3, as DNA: TGTGCCAGCAGTTTTACTACCCCGGGGGTCCACGAGCAGTACTTC. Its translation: CASSFTTPGVHEQYF.

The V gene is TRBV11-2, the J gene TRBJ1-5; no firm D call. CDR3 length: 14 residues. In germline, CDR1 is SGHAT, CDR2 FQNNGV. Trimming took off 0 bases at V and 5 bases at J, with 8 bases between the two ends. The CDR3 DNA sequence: TGTGCCAGCAGCTTAGATCTTAACGATCAGCCCCAGCATTTT. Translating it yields CASSLDLNDQPQHF.

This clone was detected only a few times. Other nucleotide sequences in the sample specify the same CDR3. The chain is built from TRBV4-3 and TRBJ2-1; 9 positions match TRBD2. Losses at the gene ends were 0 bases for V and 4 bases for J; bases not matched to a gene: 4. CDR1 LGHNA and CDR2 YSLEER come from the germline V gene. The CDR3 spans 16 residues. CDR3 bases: TGCGCCAGCAGCCAAGATACAGCGGGGGGTTACAATGAGCAGTTCTTC. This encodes CASSQDTAGGYNEQFF.

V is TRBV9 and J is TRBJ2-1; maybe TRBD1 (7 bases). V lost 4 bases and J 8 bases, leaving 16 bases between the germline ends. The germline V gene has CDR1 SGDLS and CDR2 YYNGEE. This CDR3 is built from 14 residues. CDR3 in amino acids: CASSLGLQGDEQFF. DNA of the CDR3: TGTGCCAGCAGCTTGGGACTTCAGGGGGATGAGCAGTTCTTC. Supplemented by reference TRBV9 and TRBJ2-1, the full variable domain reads DSGVTQTPKHLITATGQRVTLRCSPRSGDLSVYWYQQSLDQGLQFLIQYYNGEERAKGNILERFSAQQFPDLHSELNLSSLELGDSALYFCASSLGLQGDEQFFGPGTRLTVL.

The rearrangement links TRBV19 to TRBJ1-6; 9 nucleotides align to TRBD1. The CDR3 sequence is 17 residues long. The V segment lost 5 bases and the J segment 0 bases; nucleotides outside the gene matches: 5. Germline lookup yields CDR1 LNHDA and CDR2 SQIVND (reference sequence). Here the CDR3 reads CASSPTGGSSYNSPLHF. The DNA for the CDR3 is TGTGCCAGTAGTCCCACAGGGGGCAGCTCCTATAATTCACCCCTCCACTTT.